This T cell receptor (beta chain) was sequenced in a study of blood T cell repertoires in COVID-19. Study at large: Sources were T cells, B-cell-depleted T cells, or PBMCs; the material itself was cDNA or gDNA.

The table lists this clone with a count of one. Assay used: immunoSEQ multiplex PCR; TCRdb lists only in-frame clones, some missing. Seen here are 250,000 or so clones, about 80% observed once, and the top ten hold more than 1.5%. Per germline, CDR1 SGHDT and CDR2 YYEEEE. V was trimmed by 3 bases and J by 5 bases, leaving 7 bases between them. This CDR3 has 12 amino acids. Specimen: peripheral blood. The chain has TRBV5-6 and TRBJ2-3; D not certain. The receptor's source is a man aged 25 to 40 who had recovered from COVID-19. CDR3 loop: CASSSIGDTQYF. The CDR3 nucleotides are TGTGCCAGCAGCTCAATCGGAGATACGCAGTATTTT. The whole variable domain, remainder taken from reference TRBV5-6 and TRBJ2-3, is DAGVTQSPTHLIKTRGQQVTLRCSPKSGHDTVSWYQQALGQGPQFIFQYYEEEERQRGNFPDRFSGHQFPNYSSELNVNALLLGDSALYLCASSSIGDTQYFGPGTRLTVL.